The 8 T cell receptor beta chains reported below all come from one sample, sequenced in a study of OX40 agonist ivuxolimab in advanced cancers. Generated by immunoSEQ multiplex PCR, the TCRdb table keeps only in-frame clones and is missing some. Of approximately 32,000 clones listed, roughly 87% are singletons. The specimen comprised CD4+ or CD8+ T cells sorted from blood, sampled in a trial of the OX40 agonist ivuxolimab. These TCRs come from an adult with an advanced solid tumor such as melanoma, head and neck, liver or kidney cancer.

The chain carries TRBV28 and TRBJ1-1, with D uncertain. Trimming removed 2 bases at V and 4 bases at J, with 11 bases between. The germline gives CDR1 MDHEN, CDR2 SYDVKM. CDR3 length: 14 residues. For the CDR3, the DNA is TGTGCCAGCAGTTTACCAGGACGGCCCACTGAAGCTTTCTTT. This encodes CASSLPGRPTEAFF.

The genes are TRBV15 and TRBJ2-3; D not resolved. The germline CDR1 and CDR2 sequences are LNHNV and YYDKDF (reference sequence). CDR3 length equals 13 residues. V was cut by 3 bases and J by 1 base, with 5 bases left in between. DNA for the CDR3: TGTGCCACCAGCAGTCGACGCACAGATACGCAGTATTTT. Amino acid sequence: CATSSRRTDTQYF.

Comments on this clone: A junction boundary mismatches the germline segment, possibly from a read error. CDR3 nucleotide sequence: TGCGCCAGCAGACAAGGAATTCTGGCGGGAGGGGGCAATGAGCAGTTCTTC. Protein: CASRQGILAGGGNEQFF. V and J are TRBV4-1 and TRBJ2-1, with 9 nucleotides matching TRBD2. Germline CDR1 reads MGHRA; CDR2 reads YSYEKL. The CDR3 contains 17 residues.

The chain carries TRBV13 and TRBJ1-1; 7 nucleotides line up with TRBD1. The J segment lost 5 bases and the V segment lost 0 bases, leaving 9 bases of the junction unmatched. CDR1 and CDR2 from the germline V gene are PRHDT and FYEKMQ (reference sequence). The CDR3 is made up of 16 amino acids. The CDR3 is CASSLGTHRGATEAFF. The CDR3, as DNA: TGTGCCAGCAGCTTAGGCACCCACAGGGGAGCAACTGAAGCTTTCTTT.

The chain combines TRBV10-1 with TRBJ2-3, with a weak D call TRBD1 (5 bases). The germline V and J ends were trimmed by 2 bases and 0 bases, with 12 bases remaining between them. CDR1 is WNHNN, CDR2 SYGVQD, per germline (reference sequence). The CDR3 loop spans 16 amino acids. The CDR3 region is CASSEATSGSTDTQYF. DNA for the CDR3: TGCGCCAGCAGTGAGGCCACTTCAGGGAGCACAGATACGCAGTATTTT.

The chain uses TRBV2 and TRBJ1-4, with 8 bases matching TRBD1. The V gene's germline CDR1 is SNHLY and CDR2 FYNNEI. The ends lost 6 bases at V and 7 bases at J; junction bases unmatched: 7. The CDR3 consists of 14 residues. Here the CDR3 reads CASSPGGAIEKLFF. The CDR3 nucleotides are TGTGCCAGCAGCCCAGGGGGCGCGATTGAAAAACTGTTTTTT.

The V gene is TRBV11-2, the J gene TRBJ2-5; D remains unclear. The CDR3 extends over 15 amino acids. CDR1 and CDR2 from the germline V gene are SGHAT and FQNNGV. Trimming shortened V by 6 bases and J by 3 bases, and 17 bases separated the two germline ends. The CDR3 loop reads CASRPLVGREETQYF. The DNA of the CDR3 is TGTGCCAGCAGGCCCCTTGTGGGTAGGGAAGAGACCCAGTACTTC.

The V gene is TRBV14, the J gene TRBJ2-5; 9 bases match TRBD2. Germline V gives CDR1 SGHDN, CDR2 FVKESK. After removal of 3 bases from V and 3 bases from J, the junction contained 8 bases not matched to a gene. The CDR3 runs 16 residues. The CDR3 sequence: CASSHRRASGKETQYF. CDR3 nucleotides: TGTGCCAGCAGCCACCGGAGGGCTAGCGGGAAAGAGACCCAGTACTTC.